This TCR beta chain came from a study of shared clonotypes between healthy human individuals. The germline V gene encodes CDR1 LNHDA and CDR2 SQIVND (reference sequence). The CDR3 runs to 20 residues. V lost 2 bases, J lost 2 bases, and 20 bases stayed unmatched. Assay: immunoSEQ multiplex PCR; the TCRdb copy retains only in-frame clones and omits some. Of around 510,000 clones listed, roughly four fifths are singletons. This TCR came from a middle-aged woman in good health. Some clones in this sample may be carry-over from other donors' samples. The chain has TRBV19 and TRBJ2-5, with 7 bases that match TRBD2. Sequenced material: PBMCs. In nucleotides, the CDR3 is TGTGCCAGTAGTATAAAGTCGTTGGCTAGCGGTATTGGGCGGCAAGAGACCCAGTACTTC. Translation: CASSIKSLASGIGRQETQYF.